A single sample gave rise to the 6 T cell receptor beta chains below, sequenced in a study of blood T cells in healthy people across ages. It was with a sample-barcoded 5' primer and a J-beta primer mix that a second PCR of about 6 to 11 cycles was run. TCRdb redid the calling of the 5' RACE reads with MiXCR, one entry per CDR3 protein. In the table there are approximately 1,100,000 distinct CDR3 sequences, 45% of which are singletons. The sequenced sample was blood. Receptors were obtained from a woman aged 55-69 years in good health.

The chain uses TRBV2 and TRBJ2-5; TRBD2 agrees at 10 bases. Germline V gene lookup returns CDR1 SNHLY and CDR2 FYNNEI. V was clipped by 2 bases and J by 1 base; unmatched bases: 19. This CDR3 region has 21 residues. The CDR3 nucleotides read TGTGCCAGCAGTGAATCACGGCGGGCTAGCGGGAGTGTCGTCCGCCAAGAGACCCAGTACTTC. Its protein product is CASSESRRASGSVVRQETQYF.

The rearrangement links TRBV6-2 or TRBV6-3 to TRBJ2-3; either TRBD1 or TRBD2 may fit D (5 bases each). This CDR3 spans 19 amino acids. V lost 2 bases to trimming and J lost 0 bases, with 21 bases between them. Germline V lookup: CDR1 MNHEY, CDR2 SVGEGT. The CDR3 sequence: CASSYGKGIGGASTDTQYF. The CDR3 DNA reads as TGTGCCAGCAGTTACGGAAAGGGGATTGGGGGTGCTAGCACAGATACGCAGTATTTT.

This rearrangement joins TRBV29-1 to TRBJ2-7; D is undetermined. The CDR3 is 13 amino acids. Trimming left V 4 bases short and J 3 bases short, with 13 bases between. CDR1 SQVTM and CDR2 ANQGSEA come from the germline V gene. The CDR3 loop reads CSVVPDINYEQYF. The CDR3, as DNA: TGCAGCGTTGTGCCAGACATAAACTACGAGCAGTACTTC.

V gene TRBV20-1 combines with J gene TRBJ2-7; 8 bases are shared with TRBD1. In germline, CDR1 is DFQATT, CDR2 SNEGSKA (reference sequence). Trimming took 2 bases from V and 4 from J; bases not matched to a gene: 1. CDR3 length equals 12 residues. The CDR3: CSARRQGYEQYF. DNA of the CDR3: TGCAGTGCTAGACGACAGGGGTACGAGCAGTACTTC.

The chain joins TRBV12-3 or TRBV12-4 to TRBJ1-2; weak D call: TRBD1 (6 bases). The CDR3 covers 15 residues. The ends were cut back, 3 bases at V and 2 bases at J, with 13 bases in the middle. The CDR3 DNA reads as TGTGCCAGCAGTTTGCCGGGACACTCCAACTATGGCTACACCTTC. This encodes CASSLPGHSNYGYTF.

The rearrangement joins TRBV7-9 to TRBJ2-1; 10 bases match TRBD2. The CDR3 is 17 residues long. Per the germline V gene, CDR1 is SEHNR and CDR2 is FQNEAQ (reference sequence). V gave up 8 bases and J gave up 0 bases; unmatched junction bases: 10. The CDR3 nucleotides read TGTGCCAGCGGAGGACTAGCGGAGAGGCGCTCCTACAATGAGCAGTTCTTC. Protein product: CASGGLAERRSYNEQFF.